Sequencing of this T cell receptor (beta chain) was carried out in a study of cytomegalovirus exposure and HLA in healthy donors. Findings of the study overall: The study had only CMV serostatus as immune exposure information.

Germline values: CDR1 MGHRA, CDR2 YSYEKL. Trimming took 3 bases from V and 1 from J; bases not matched to a gene: 1. The CDR3 totals 15 residues. The PCR made use of 60 Vbeta and 13 Jbeta primers. The protocol was immunoSEQ multiplex PCR, while the TCRdb copy is restricted to in-frame clones and leaves out a portion. This table holds about 190,000 clones, approximately 80% found once. Concerning this clone itself: The antigen is unknown.

Sequencing input: PBMCs. This chain joins TRBV4-1 and TRBJ2-3, with TRBD2 identical over 10 bases. The receptor comes from a woman aged 25 to 39 in good health and CMV-seropositive. This chain's CDR3 is CASSHLAGGTDTQYF. The CDR3 nucleotides read TGCGCCAGCAGCCATCTAGCGGGGGGCACAGATACGCAGTATTTT.